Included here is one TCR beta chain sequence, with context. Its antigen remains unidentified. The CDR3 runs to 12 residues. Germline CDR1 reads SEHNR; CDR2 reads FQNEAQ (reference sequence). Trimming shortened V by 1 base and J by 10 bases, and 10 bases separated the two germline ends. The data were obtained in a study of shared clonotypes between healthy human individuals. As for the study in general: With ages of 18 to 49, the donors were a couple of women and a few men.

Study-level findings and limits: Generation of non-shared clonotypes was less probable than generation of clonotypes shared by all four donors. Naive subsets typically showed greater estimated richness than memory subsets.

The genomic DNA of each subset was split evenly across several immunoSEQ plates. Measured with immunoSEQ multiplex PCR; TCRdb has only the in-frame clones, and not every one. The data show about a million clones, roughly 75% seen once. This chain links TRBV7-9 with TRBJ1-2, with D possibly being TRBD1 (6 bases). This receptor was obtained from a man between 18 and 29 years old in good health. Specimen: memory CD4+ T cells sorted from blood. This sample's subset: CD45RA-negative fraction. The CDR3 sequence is CASSLGTESYTF. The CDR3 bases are TGTGCCAGCAGCTTAGGGACAGAGTCCTACACCTTC.